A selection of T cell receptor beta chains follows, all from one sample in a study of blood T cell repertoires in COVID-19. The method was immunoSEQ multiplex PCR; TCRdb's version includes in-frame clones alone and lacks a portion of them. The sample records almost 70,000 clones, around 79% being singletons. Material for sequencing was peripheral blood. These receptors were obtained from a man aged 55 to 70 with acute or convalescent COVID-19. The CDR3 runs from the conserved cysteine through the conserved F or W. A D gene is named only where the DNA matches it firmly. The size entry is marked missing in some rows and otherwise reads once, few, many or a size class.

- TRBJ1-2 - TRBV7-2 CASSLELRGGYTF TGTGCCAGCAGCTTAGAGCTCAGAGGGGGCTACACCTTC
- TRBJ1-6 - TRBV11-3 CASSLGTDSPLHF TGTGCCAGCAGCTTAGGGACTGATTCACCCCTCCACTTT
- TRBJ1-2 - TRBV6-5 CASTEGQGFYGYTF TGTGCCAGTACTGAGGGGCAGGGGTTTTATGGCTACACCTTC
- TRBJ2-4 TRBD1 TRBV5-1 CASSHGTVKAKNIQYF TGCGCCAGCAGCCACGGGACAGTCAAAGCCAAAAACATTCAGTACTTC
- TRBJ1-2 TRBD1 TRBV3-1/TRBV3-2 CASSQGTGQGRYGYTF TGTGCCAGCAGCCAAGGAACCGGACAGGGGCGGTATGGCTACACCTTC
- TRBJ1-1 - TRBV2 CASGRDTNTEAFF TGTGCCAGCGGGAGGGACACAAACACTGAAGCTTTCTTT
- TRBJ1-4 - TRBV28 CASSSPGTTTNEKLFF TGTGCCAGCAGTTCACCCGGGACAACAACTAATGAAAAACTGTTTTTT
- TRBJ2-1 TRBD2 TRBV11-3 CASSPSSGGNEQFF TGTGCCAGCAGCCCGTCAAGCGGGGGGAATGAGCAGTTCTTC
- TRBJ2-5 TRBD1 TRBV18 CASSPPGQRKETQYF TGTGCCAGCTCACCGCCGGGACAGAGAAAGGAGACCCAGTACTTC
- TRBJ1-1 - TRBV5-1 CASSLAGMNTEAFF TGCGCCAGCAGCTTGGCAGGTATGAACACTGAAGCTTTCTTT
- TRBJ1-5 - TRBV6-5 CASRPGTALNQPQHF TGTGCCAGCAGGCCCGGGACTGCATTAAATCAGCCCCAGCATTTT
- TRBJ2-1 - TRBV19 CASSIVGGGAEQFF TGTGCCAGTAGTATCGTCGGCGGCGGGGCTGAGCAGTTCTTC
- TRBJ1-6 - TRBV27 CASSLVFGSPLHF TGTGCCAGCAGTTTAGTTTTCGGTTCACCCCTCCACTTT
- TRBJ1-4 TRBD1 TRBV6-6 CASSPGTGEATNEKLFF TGTGCCAGCAGTCCCGGGACAGGGGAAGCAACTAATGAAAAACTGTTTTTT
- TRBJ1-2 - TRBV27 CASSPLLGVYGYTF TGTGCCAGCAGTCCGCTCTTAGGGGTCTATGGCTACACCTTC
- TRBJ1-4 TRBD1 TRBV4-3 CASSQDPQGIEEKLFF TGCGCCAGCAGCCAAGATCCACAGGGGATCGAAGAAAAACTGTTTTTT
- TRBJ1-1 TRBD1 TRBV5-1 CASSKTGAWGTEAFF TGCGCCAGCAGCAAAACAGGGGCTTGGGGCACTGAAGCTTTCTTT
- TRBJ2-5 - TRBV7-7 CASSSRRQETQYF TGTGCTAGCAGCTCCCGGCGGCAAGAGACCCAGTACTTC
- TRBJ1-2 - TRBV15 CATSVLINEDGYTF TGTGCCACCAGCGTCCTTATTAACGAGGATGGCTACACCTTC
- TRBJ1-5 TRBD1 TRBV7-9 CASTHTGGSQPQHF TGTGCCAGCACCCACACAGGGGGAAGTCAGCCCCAGCATTTT
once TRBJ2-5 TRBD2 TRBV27 CARSLPSGTSGNMQETQYF TGTGCCAGAAGTCTACCCTCAGGGACTAGCGGGAATATGCAAGAGACCCAGTACTTC
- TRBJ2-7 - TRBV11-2 CASSLASGQGTAYEQYF TGTGCCAGCAGCTTAGCTTCTGGGCAGGGGACGGCCTACGAGCAGTACTTC
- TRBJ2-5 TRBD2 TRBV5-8 CASSLIAGGSYGTQYF TGTGCCAGCAGCTTAATAGCGGGGGGGTCTTACGGGACCCAGTACTTC
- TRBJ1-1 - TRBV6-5 CASSSSGTGGTEAFF TGTGCCAGCAGTTCCAGCGGAACGGGGGGTACTGAAGCTTTCTTT
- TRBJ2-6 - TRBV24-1 CATSDPTDMANVLTF TGTGCCACCAGTGACCCGACGGACATGGCCAACGTCCTGACTTTC
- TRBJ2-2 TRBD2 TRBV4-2 CASSLLAGANTGELFF TGTGCCAGCAGCCTCTTAGCGGGGGCGAACACCGGGGAGCTGTTTTTT
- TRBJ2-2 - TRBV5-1 CASSTEPTGELFF TGCGCCAGCAGCACCGAGCCCACCGGGGAGCTGTTTTTT
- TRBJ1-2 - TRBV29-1 CSVEGQGFYGYTF TGCAGCGTTGAAGGTCAGGGCTTCTATGGCTACACCTTC
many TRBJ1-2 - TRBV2 CASSSSTGSYGYTF TGTGCCAGCAGCTCAAGCACAGGGAGTTACGGCTACACCTTC
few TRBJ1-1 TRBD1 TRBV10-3 CAISEPYRGGTEAFF TGTGCCATCAGTGAGCCTTACAGGGGTGGTACTGAAGCTTTCTTT
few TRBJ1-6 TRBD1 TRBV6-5 CASRSTGTANSPLHF TGTGCCAGCAGATCCACCGGGACAGCCAATTCACCCCTCCACTTT
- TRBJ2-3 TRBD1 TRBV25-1 CASRDSGTDTQYF TGTGCCAGCCGGGACAGTGGAACAGATACGCAGTATTTT
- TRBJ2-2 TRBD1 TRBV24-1 CATSVTGGWDTGELFF TGTGCCACCAGTGTCACAGGGGGCTGGGACACCGGGGAGCTGTTTTTT
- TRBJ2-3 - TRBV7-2 CASSLAATETDTQYF TGTGCCAGCAGCTTAGCCGCTACTGAAACAGATACGCAGTATTTT
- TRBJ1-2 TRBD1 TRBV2 CASTERGQGMRGYTF TGTGCCAGCACCGAACGGGGACAGGGAATGCGGGGCTACACCTTC
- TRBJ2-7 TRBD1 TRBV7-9 CASSFKTEDRVYEQYF TGTGCCAGCAGCTTCAAAACTGAAGACAGGGTCTACGAGCAGTACTTC
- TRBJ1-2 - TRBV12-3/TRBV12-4 CASSPGGGWGYTF TGTGCCAGCAGCCCCGGGGGAGGGTGGGGCTACACCTTC
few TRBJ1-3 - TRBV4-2 CASSQATDSGNTIYF TGTGCCAGCAGCCAAGCGACAGACTCTGGAAACACCATATATTTT
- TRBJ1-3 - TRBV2 CASSELYSGNTIYF TGTGCCAGCAGTGAGCTCTACTCTGGAAACACCATATATTTT
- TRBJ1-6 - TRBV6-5 CASSRQSFSPLHF TGTGCCAGCAGCAGGCAGTCGTTTTCACCCCTCCACTTT
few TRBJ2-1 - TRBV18 CASSPNRVPSYNEQFF TGTGCCAGCTCTCCTAATCGGGTTCCCTCCTACAATGAGCAGTTCTTC
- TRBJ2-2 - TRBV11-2 CASSFSFASGGELFF TGTGCCAGCAGCTTCTCCTTCGCGTCGGGAGGGGAGCTGTTTTTT
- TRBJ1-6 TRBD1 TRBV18 CASSPRPTGGLGSPLHF TGTGCCAGCTCACCAAGACCGACAGGGGGCTTAGGCTCACCCCTCCACTTT
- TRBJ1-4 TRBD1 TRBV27 CASSLFRGMTGNEKLFF TGTGCCAGCAGTCTATTCCGCGGGATGACAGGGAATGAAAAACTGTTTTTT
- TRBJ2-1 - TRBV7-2 CASSFTGNEQFF TGTGCCAGCAGCTTTACAGGGAATGAGCAGTTCTTC
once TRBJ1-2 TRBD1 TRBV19 CASSIMTGLPIGAYGYTF TGTGCCAGTAGTATCATGACAGGGCTCCCAATAGGGGCCTATGGCTACACCTTC
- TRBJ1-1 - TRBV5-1 CASSLGGGDTEAFF TGCGCCAGCAGCTTGGGAGGTGGTGATACTGAAGCTTTCTTT
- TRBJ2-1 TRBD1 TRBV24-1 CATSRGSSYNEQFF TGTGCCACCAGCAGGGGGAGCTCCTACAATGAGCAGTTCTTC
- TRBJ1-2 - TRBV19 CASNQINYGYTF TGTGCCAGTAATCAGATTAACTATGGCTACACCTTC
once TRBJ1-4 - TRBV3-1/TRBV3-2 CASSPIGGTNEKLFF TGTGCCAGCAGCCCTATCGGCGGGACTAATGAAAAACTGTTTTTT
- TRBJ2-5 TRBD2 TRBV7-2 CASSLAPPRGGGTNQETQYF TGTGCCAGCAGCTTAGCGCCTCCCCGGGGCGGGGGGACTAACCAAGAGACCCAGTACTTC
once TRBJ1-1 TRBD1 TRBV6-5 CASSSQGAGVNTEAFF TGTGCCAGCAGTTCTCAGGGGGCCGGAGTGAACACTGAAGCTTTCTTT
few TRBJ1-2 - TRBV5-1 CASSLGVNYGYTF TGCGCCAGCAGCTTGGGCGTTAACTATGGCTACACCTTC
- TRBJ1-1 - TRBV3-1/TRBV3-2 CASSQGALGGYTEAFF TGTGCCAGCAGCCAGGGGGCGCTTGGTGGATACACTGAAGCTTTCTTT